A few counts support the clone carrying this T cell receptor (beta chain). Library preparation (for TCRbeta) was performed with unique molecular identifiers. MiXCR, run by TCRdb on the PCR reads, gives a single entry per CDR3 protein. The data contain some 840,000 distinct CDR3 sequences, approximately 15% of them singletons. Trimming removed 4 bases at V and 2 bases at J, with 10 bases between. Germline V gene sequence: CDR1 SGHAT, CDR2 FQDESV (reference sequence). The CDR3 loop spans 14 amino acids. This record comes from a study of T-cell reconstitution after alpha-beta-depleted transplantation in children.

The sample here was PBMCs, mostly from graft donor cells, taken 360 days after TCRalphabeta/CD19-depleted stem cell transplant. This receptor was taken from a male patient younger than 18 who had a stem cell transplant for acute lymphoblastic leukemia, so the T cells may come from the graft donor. This chain joins TRBV11-1 and TRBJ2-3, with D perhaps matching TRBD1 or TRBD2 (5 bases each). The chain's CDR3 is CASSWGTPTDTQYF. The CDR3 DNA reads as TGTGCCAGCAGCTGGGGGACCCCCACAGATACGCAGTATTTT.